This T cell receptor (beta chain) was sequenced for a study of T cell clonality in common variable immunodeficiency. In this sample, this clone turned up many times. With the read ending 3 residues before the CDR3 end, the germline J gene is used to fill in that end. Here immunoSEQ multiplex PCR was the method, and the copy in TCRdb shows in-frame clones only, minus some. Recorded here are some 60,000 clones, none singletons. Germline V gives CDR1 SGHDN, CDR2 FVKESK. Trimming cost V 5 bases and J 7 bases; bases outside gene matches: 3. The CDR3 is 12 residues long. Sequencing input: peripheral blood mononuclear cells. The gene calls are TRBV14 and TRBJ1-2; TRBD1 matches at 8 bases. This receptor was identified in a person between 18 and 69 years old in good health. The CDR3 spells CASSGTGFGYTF. The part of the CDR3 DNA that was read is TGTGCCAGCAGCGGGACAGGATTTGGC.